This TCR beta chain derives from a study of early T cells in non-severe SARS-CoV-2 infection. TCRdb re-called the 5' RACE reads with MiXCR, one entry per CDR3 protein. The repertoire holds around 100,000 distinct CDR3 sequences, with 15% to 20% as singletons. V was cut by 6 bases and J by 5 bases, with 4 bases left in between. The CDR3 covers 10 residues. Germline CDR1 SNHLY, CDR2 FYNNEI. The receptor was derived from an adult who was a healthcare worker with PCR-confirmed SARS-CoV-2 infection or an uninfected control (not recorded which). J is TRBJ1-2 and V is TRBV2; D unclear. The sample comprised whole blood. The CDR3 region is CASSAYGYTF. CDR3 coding DNA: TGTGCCAGCAGCGCTTATGGCTACACCTTC.